This entry concerns a single TCR beta chain. Its specificity is not known. The record originates from a study of T cell responses to AZD1222 COVID-19 vaccine. Across the study: Timing groups of about 4 and about 12 weeks for second doses were pooled.

Overall study findings and caveats: There were repertoire samples only from the period after the peak T cell response. Among the donors, most were white British and more were female, and clonal diversity was possibly underestimated. Increases in Spike-specific TCR breadth and depth were seen after two AZD1222 doses.

TCRdb keeps only in-frame clones here, not all; method: immunoSEQ multiplex PCR. The sample yields 180,000 or so clones, 85% to 90% seen once. This specimen consisted of peripheral blood, obtained on day 0 of AZD1222 vaccination. The clonotype was recovered from an adult in good health.

CDR3 in amino acids: CSVAHPFRDRGREQYF. The CDR3 coding sequence is TGCAGCGTTGCCCACCCTTTCCGGGACAGGGGGCGCGAGCAGTACTTC. The V gene is TRBV29-1, the J gene TRBJ2-7, with 12 bases matching TRBD1. This CDR3 has 16 residues. Germline loops: CDR1 SQVTM, CDR2 ANQGSEA. J gave up 6 bases and V 4 bases, and 13 bases lay outside the gene matches.